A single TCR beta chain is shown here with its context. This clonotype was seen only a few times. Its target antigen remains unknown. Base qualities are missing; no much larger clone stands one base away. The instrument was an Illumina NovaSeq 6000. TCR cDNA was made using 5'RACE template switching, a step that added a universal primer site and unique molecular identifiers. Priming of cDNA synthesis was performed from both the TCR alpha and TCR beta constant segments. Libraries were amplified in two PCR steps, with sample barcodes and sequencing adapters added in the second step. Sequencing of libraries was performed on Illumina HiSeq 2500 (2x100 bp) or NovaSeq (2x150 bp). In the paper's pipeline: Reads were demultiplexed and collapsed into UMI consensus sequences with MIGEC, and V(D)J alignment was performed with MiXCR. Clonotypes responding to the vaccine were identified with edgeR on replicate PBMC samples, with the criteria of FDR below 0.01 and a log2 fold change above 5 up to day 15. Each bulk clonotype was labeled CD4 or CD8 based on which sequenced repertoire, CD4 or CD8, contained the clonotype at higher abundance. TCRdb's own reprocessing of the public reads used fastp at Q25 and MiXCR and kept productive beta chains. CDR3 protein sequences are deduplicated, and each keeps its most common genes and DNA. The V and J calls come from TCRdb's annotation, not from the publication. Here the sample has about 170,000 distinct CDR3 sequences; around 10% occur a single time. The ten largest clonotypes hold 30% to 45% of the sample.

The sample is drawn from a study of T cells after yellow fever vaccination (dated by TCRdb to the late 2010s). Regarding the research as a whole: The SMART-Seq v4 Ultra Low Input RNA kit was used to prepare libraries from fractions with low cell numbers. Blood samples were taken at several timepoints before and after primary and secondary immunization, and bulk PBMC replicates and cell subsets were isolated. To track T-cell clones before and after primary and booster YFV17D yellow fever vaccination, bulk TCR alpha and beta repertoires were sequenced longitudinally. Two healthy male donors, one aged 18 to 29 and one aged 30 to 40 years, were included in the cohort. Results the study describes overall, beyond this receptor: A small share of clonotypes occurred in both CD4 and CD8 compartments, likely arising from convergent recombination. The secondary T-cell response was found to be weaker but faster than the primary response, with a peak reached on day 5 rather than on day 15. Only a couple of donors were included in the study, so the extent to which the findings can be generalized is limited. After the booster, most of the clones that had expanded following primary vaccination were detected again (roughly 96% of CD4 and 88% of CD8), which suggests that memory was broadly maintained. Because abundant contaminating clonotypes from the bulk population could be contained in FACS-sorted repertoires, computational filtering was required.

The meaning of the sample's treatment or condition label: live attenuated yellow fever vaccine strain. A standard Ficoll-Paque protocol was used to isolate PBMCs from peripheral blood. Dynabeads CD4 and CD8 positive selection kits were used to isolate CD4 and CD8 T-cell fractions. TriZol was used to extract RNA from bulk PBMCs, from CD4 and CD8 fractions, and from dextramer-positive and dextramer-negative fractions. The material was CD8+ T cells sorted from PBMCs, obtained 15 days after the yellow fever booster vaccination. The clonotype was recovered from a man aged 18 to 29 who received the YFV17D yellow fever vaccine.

The DNA sequence is TGTGCCAGCAGCCAAGGGTTGGGGGCCGATCAGCCCCAGCATTTT. The translation is CASSQGLGADQPQHF. This chain is built from TRBV12-3 or TRBV12-4 and TRBJ1-5; possibly the D gene is TRBD1, per 6 matching bases. The junction shows trimming of 6 bases on V and 5 bases on J, plus 17 bases between the germline ends. From its cysteine to its phenylalanine, the CDR3 spans 15 amino acids. The CDR3 DNA has 45 bases and is translated from base 1.